This TCR beta chain came from a study of T-cell reconstitution after alpha-beta-depleted transplantation in children. Notes on the study in general: Recipient T cells and thymic progenitors that survived were the source of the high TCRbeta diversity seen at day 60 in some patients. Alpha-beta T cells present about two months after transplant were reported to originate from several hundred expanded graft clones. Diversity and T-cell counts at one year after transplant derived mostly from new T cells.

The table lists this clonotype with many counts. Antigen specificity is unknown. V trimming: 0 bases; J trimming: 8 bases; junction bases outside the gene matches: 6. The CDR3 contains 17 residues. CDR1 is SGHTA and CDR2 is FQGNSA in the germline V gene. Unique molecular identifiers were used in preparing the TCRbeta library. TCRdb analysed the PCR reads with MiXCR anew, one entry per CDR3 protein. This sample has over 25,000 distinct CDR3 sequences; over 15% occur once, and the top ten carry 35%. The TCR was taken from a male patient under 10 years old who had a stem cell transplant for acute lymphoblastic leukemia, so the T cells may come from the graft donor. V is TRBV7-2 and J is TRBJ2-1; 14 positions match TRBD2. The sequencing here drew on PBMCs, mostly from graft donor cells, taken 60 days after TCRalphabeta/CD19-depleted stem cell transplant. CDR3: CASSLALGTSGSDEQFF. The CDR3 coding sequence is TGTGCCAGCAGCTTAGCCCTCGGGACTAGCGGGAGCGATGAGCAGTTCTTC. The entire variable domain, with the rest obtained from reference TRBV7-2 and TRBJ2-1, is as follows: GAGVSQSPSNKVTEKGKDVELRCDPISGHTALYWYRQSLGQGLEFLIYFQGNSAPDKSGLPSDRFSAERTGGSVSTLTIQRTQQEDSAVYLCASSLALGTSGSDEQFFGPGTRLTVL.